A selection of T cell receptor beta chains follows, all from one sample in a study of T cell repertoires in cytomegalovirus infection. One entry per CDR3 protein results from TCRdb running MiXCR on the reads. The sample includes some 270,000 distinct CDR3 sequences, 20% to 25% of them seen just once. Antigens for these TCRs are unknown. Sample: cultured PBMCs, taken from culture after CMV antigen stimulation. The receptors were sampled from a human donor in good health (CMV status not recorded). Some clones in this sample may be carry-over from other donors' samples. CDR3s include the opening cysteine and the closing phenylalanine or tryptophan. Each record gives: J gene, D gene, V gene, clone size, CDR3 DNA, CDR3 protein. D genes are given only for firm matches. Clone size is shown for a subset of rows, as once, few, many or a class of expanded clone.

J gene: TRBJ1-1
D gene: NA
V gene: TRBV7-9
clone size: few
CDR3 DNA: TGTGCCAGCAGCTTCCAGGGTGAGACTGAAGCTTTCTTT
CDR3 protein: CASSFQGETEAFF

J gene: TRBJ2-3
D gene: TRBD2
V gene: TRBV28
clone size: NA
CDR3 DNA: TGTGCCAGCATCGCGGGAGGGAGCACAGATACGCAGTATTTT
CDR3 protein: CASIAGGSTDTQYF

J gene: TRBJ1-3
D gene: NA
V gene: TRBV19
clone size: few
CDR3 DNA: TGTGCCAGCAAGACAGCTTTTTCTGGAAACACCATATATTTT
CDR3 protein: CASKTAFSGNTIYF

J gene: TRBJ2-1
D gene: NA
V gene: TRBV3-1
clone size: NA
CDR3 DNA: TGTGCCAGCAGCCAGGAACTACAGGAACATAAGAGAAATGAGCAGTTCTTC
CDR3 protein: CASSQELQEHKRNEQFF

J gene: TRBJ2-1
D gene: NA
V gene: TRBV5-4
clone size: NA
CDR3 DNA: TGTGCCAGCAGCTTGGGGGAGCTCCGCTACAATGAGCAGTTCTTC
CDR3 protein: CASSLGELRYNEQFF

J gene: TRBJ2-1
D gene: TRBD2
V gene: TRBV7-6
clone size: many
CDR3 DNA: TGTGCCAGCAGCACGGGGGGGCGGGGTAGCTCCTACAATGAGCAGTTCTTC
CDR3 protein: CASSTGGRGSSYNEQFF

J gene: TRBJ2-1
D gene: NA
V gene: TRBV7-2
clone size: NA
CDR3 DNA: TGTGCCAGCAGCAGCTGGGTAGGCCCCGAGCAGTTCTTC
CDR3 protein: CASSSWVGPEQFF

J gene: TRBJ2-4
D gene: TRBD1
V gene: TRBV7-2
clone size: few
CDR3 DNA: TGTGCCAGCAGCTTAGACAGGGGACCAAACATTCAGTACTTC
CDR3 protein: CASSLDRGPNIQYF

J gene: TRBJ1-4
D gene: NA
V gene: TRBV19
clone size: NA
CDR3 DNA: TGTGCCAGTAAAAGTGGTGGAGCAACTAATGAAAAACTGTTTTTT
CDR3 protein: CASKSGGATNEKLFF

J gene: TRBJ1-1
D gene: NA
V gene: TRBV7-9
clone size: many
CDR3 DNA: TGTGCCAGCAGCTTCAGGACAACGAACACTGAAGCTTTCTTT
CDR3 protein: CASSFRTTNTEAFF

J gene: TRBJ2-1
D gene: TRBD2
V gene: TRBV12-3/TRBV12-4
clone size: many
CDR3 DNA: TGTGCCAGCAACCCCGGACAGGGCTTGGCTAGCGGGAGTCAGGATGAGCAGTTCTTC
CDR3 protein: CASNPGQGLASGSQDEQFF

J gene: TRBJ1-2
D gene: NA
V gene: TRBV7-8
clone size: NA
CDR3 DNA: TGTGCCAGCTCCTCAGGGGACGGCTATGGCTACACCTTC
CDR3 protein: CASSSGDGYGYTF

J gene: TRBJ2-5
D gene: TRBD1
V gene: TRBV5-1
clone size: NA
CDR3 DNA: TGCGCCAGCACTATGAGGGGAGGACAGGGCGAGACCCAGTACTTC
CDR3 protein: CASTMRGGQGETQYF

J gene: TRBJ2-2
D gene: NA
V gene: TRBV20-1
clone size: few
CDR3 DNA: TGCAGTGCTAGCGGGAGCACCGGGGAGCTGTTTTTT
CDR3 protein: CSASGSTGELFF

J gene: TRBJ2-1
D gene: TRBD2
V gene: TRBV11-3
clone size: NA
CDR3 DNA: TGTGCCAGCAGCTTAGGTGGGAGGGCCAACAATGAGCAGTTCTTC
CDR3 protein: CASSLGGRANNEQFF

J gene: TRBJ2-5
D gene: TRBD2
V gene: TRBV7-8
clone size: many
CDR3 DNA: TGTGCCAGCAGCGGCTTAAGTGGGTTTATTGAGCGGGGGCAAGAGACCCAGTACTTC
CDR3 protein: CASSGLSGFIERGQETQYF

J gene: TRBJ1-4
D gene: TRBD1
V gene: TRBV5-1
clone size: NA
CDR3 DNA: TGCGCCAGCAGCGAGACAGGGTTAGAGGATGAAAAACTGTTTTTT
CDR3 protein: CASSETGLEDEKLFF

J gene: TRBJ2-2
D gene: NA
V gene: TRBV7-6
clone size: many
CDR3 DNA: TGTGCCAGCAGCTTAGCGGGACAGAACACCGGGGAGCTGTTTTTT
CDR3 protein: CASSLAGQNTGELFF

J gene: TRBJ2-7
D gene: NA
V gene: TRBV20-1
clone size: NA
CDR3 DNA: TGCAGTGCTAGAGATCCCAGGGGATCGTACGAGCAGTACTTC
CDR3 protein: CSARDPRGSYEQYF

J gene: TRBJ1-1
D gene: NA
V gene: TRBV7-9
clone size: many
CDR3 DNA: TGTGCCAGCAGCTCCCACAGGCCGGGGAACACTGAAGCTTTCTTT
CDR3 protein: CASSSHRPGNTEAFF

J gene: TRBJ2-1
D gene: NA
V gene: TRBV27
clone size: NA
CDR3 DNA: TGTGCCAGCAGTTTACGTGGCTACAATGAGCAGTTCTTC
CDR3 protein: CASSLRGYNEQFF

J gene: TRBJ2-7
D gene: NA
V gene: TRBV11-2
clone size: few
CDR3 DNA: TGTGCCAGCAGCCGGCGGGTGGGGGAGCAGTACTTC
CDR3 protein: CASSRRVGEQYF

J gene: TRBJ2-7
D gene: NA
V gene: TRBV12-3/TRBV12-4
clone size: few
CDR3 DNA: TGTGCCAGCAGTCCAGGACCTAATACCTACGAGCAGTACTTC
CDR3 protein: CASSPGPNTYEQYF

J gene: TRBJ1-1
D gene: NA
V gene: TRBV9
clone size: NA
CDR3 DNA: TGTGCCAGCAGCGTATCCGGGTTGAACACTGAAGCTTTCTTT
CDR3 protein: CASSVSGLNTEAFF

J gene: TRBJ2-5
D gene: NA
V gene: TRBV7-9
clone size: few
CDR3 DNA: TGTGCCAGCAGCTTTCTAGAGCAAGAGACCCAGTACTTC
CDR3 protein: CASSFLEQETQYF

J gene: TRBJ2-3
D gene: NA
V gene: TRBV7-2
clone size: many
CDR3 DNA: TGTGCCAGCAGCCCCCACGGGACTAGCACAGATACGCAGTATTTT
CDR3 protein: CASSPHGTSTDTQYF

J gene: TRBJ1-1
D gene: NA
V gene: TRBV12-3/TRBV12-4
clone size: NA
CDR3 DNA: TGTGCCAGCAGGGGAGGTGGCGCTGAAGCTTTCTTT
CDR3 protein: CASRGGGAEAFF

J gene: TRBJ2-1
D gene: NA
V gene: TRBV5-4
clone size: many
CDR3 DNA: TGTGCCAGCAGCTGGCCGGGACGCCTCGAGAGTGGCTCCTACAATGAGCAGTTCTTC
CDR3 protein: CASSWPGRLESGSYNEQFF

J gene: TRBJ2-4
D gene: TRBD2
V gene: TRBV4-2
clone size: NA
CDR3 DNA: TGTGCCAGCAGCCAAGCTAGCGGGACCGCCAAAAACATTCAGTACTTC
CDR3 protein: CASSQASGTAKNIQYF

J gene: TRBJ1-3
D gene: NA
V gene: TRBV28
clone size: NA
CDR3 DNA: TGTGCCAGCAGTGACATGTCGGGATCCCCTGGAAACACCATATATTTT
CDR3 protein: CASSDMSGSPGNTIYF

J gene: TRBJ1-1
D gene: NA
V gene: TRBV7-2
clone size: many
CDR3 DNA: TGTGCCAGCACCCTCTACACCAGCGGCACTGAAGCTTTCTTT
CDR3 protein: CASTLYTSGTEAFF

J gene: TRBJ2-2
D gene: NA
V gene: TRBV6-1
clone size: NA
CDR3 DNA: TGTGCCACCTGCTCGGGGCCCGGGGAGCTGTTTTTT
CDR3 protein: CATCSGPGELFF

J gene: TRBJ2-5
D gene: NA
V gene: TRBV12-3/TRBV12-4
clone size: many
CDR3 DNA: TGTGCCAGCGGGGGGACGGCAGAGACCCAGTACTTC
CDR3 protein: CASGGTAETQYF

J gene: TRBJ2-2
D gene: TRBD2
V gene: TRBV7-3
clone size: NA
CDR3 DNA: TGTGCCAGCAGCTTAAACCCCGTTTTGGCGGGAGTTAGCACCGGGGAGCTGTTTTTT
CDR3 protein: CASSLNPVLAGVSTGELFF

J gene: TRBJ2-1
D gene: NA
V gene: TRBV7-9
clone size: NA
CDR3 DNA: TGTGCCAGCAGCTCCTGGGGCAATGAGCAGTTCTTC
CDR3 protein: CASSSWGNEQFF

J gene: TRBJ2-1
D gene: NA
V gene: TRBV20-1
clone size: NA
CDR3 DNA: TGCAGTGCTAGAATTTTTGATCTCTACAATGAGCAGTTCTTC
CDR3 protein: CSARIFDLYNEQFF

J gene: TRBJ1-6
D gene: NA
V gene: TRBV27
clone size: NA
CDR3 DNA: TGTGCCAGCAGGCCCGGGGGCAGGGAAAATTCACCCCTCCACTTT
CDR3 protein: CASRPGGRENSPLHF

J gene: TRBJ2-1
D gene: TRBD2
V gene: TRBV6-8
clone size: NA
CDR3 DNA: TGTGCCAGCAGTTTAGCGGGAGGAGGGGTAGGCGAGCAGTTCTTC
CDR3 protein: CASSLAGGGVGEQFF